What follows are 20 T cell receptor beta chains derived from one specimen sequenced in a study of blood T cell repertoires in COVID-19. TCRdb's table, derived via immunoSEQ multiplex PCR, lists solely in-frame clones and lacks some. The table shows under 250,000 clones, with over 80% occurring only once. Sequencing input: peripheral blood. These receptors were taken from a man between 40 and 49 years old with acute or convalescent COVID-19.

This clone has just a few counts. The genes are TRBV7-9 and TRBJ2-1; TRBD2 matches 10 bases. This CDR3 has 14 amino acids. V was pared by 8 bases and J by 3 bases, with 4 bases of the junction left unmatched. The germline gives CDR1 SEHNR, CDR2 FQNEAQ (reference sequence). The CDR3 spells CASGASGSYNEQFF. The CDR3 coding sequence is TGTGCCAGCGGGGCTAGCGGGAGCTACAATGAGCAGTTCTTC.

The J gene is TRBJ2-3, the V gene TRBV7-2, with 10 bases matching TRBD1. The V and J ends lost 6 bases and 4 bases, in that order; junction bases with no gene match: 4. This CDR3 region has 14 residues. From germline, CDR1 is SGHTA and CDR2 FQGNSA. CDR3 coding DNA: TGTGCCAGCAGATCGACAGGGGGCGCAGATACGCAGTATTTT. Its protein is CASRSTGGADTQYF.

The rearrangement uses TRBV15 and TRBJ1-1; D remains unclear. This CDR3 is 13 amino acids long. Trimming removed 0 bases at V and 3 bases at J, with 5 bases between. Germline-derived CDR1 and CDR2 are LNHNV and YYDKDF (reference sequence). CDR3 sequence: CATSRDSYTEAFF. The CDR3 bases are TGTGCCACCAGCAGAGATTCGTACACTGAAGCTTTCTTT.

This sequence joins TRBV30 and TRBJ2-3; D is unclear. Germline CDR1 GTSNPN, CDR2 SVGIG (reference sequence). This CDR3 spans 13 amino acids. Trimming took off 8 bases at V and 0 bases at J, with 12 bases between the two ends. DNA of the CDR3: TGTGCCCAGCTCGCGGCTAGCACAGATACGCAGTATTTT. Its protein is CAQLAASTDTQYF.

In DNA form, the CDR3 reads TGTGCCAGCTCACCAGAGGTCGATCAGCCCCAGCATTTT. Its translation is CASSPEVDQPQHF. The chain combines TRBV18 with TRBJ1-5; D is unresolved. Trimming removed 2 bases from V and 5 bases from J, with 7 bases in between. Looked up from germline, CDR1 is KGHSH and CDR2 is LQKENI. The CDR3 is made up of 13 amino acids.

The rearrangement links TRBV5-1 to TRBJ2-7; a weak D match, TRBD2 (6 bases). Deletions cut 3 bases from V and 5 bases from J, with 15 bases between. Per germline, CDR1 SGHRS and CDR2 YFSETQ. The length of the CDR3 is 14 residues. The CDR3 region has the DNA TGCGCCAGCAGCTCGCGGGACGGGCTGGACGAGCAGTACTTC. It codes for CASSSRDGLDEQYF.

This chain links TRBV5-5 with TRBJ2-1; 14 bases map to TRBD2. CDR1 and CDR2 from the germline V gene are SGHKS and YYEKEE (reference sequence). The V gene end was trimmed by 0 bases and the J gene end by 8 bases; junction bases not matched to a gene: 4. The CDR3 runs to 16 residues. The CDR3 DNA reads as TGTGCCAGCAGCTTGGAGGGACTAGCGGGAGTTTATGAGCAGTTCTTC. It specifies CASSLEGLAGVYEQFF.

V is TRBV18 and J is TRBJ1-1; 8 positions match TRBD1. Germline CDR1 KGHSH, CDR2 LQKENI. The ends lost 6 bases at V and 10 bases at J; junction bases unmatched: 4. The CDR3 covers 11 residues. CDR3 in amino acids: CASSPGTGAFF. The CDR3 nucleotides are TGTGCCAGCTCTCCTGGGACAGGAGCTTTCTTT.

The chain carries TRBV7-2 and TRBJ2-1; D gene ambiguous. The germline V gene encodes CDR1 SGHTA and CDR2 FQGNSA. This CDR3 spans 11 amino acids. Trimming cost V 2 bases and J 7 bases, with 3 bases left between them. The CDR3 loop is CASSLINEQFF. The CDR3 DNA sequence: TGTGCCAGCAGCTTAATAAATGAGCAGTTCTTC. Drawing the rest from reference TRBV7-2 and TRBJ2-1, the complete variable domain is GAGVSQSPSNKVTEKGKDVELRCDPISGHTALYWYRQSLGQGLEFLIYFQGNSAPDKSGLPSDRFSAERTGGSVSTLTIQRTQQEDSAVYLCASSLINEQFFGPGTRLTVL.

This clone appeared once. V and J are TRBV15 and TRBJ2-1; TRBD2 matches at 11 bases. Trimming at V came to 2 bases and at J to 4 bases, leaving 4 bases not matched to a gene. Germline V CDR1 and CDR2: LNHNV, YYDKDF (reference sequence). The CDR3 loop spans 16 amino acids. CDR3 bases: TGTGCCACCAGCAGAAGGGCTAGCGGGAGGTACAATGAGCAGTTCTTC. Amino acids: CATSRRASGRYNEQFF.

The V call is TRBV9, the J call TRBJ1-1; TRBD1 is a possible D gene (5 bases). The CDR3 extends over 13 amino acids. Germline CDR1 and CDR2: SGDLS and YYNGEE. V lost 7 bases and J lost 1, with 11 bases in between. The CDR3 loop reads CASGIGENTEAFF. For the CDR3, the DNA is TGTGCCAGCGGAATAGGGGAGAACACTGAAGCTTTCTTT.

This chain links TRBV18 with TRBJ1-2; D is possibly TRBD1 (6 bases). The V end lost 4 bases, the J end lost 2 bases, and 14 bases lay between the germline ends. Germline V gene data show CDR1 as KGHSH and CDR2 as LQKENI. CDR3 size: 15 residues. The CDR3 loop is CASSHRTGKNYGYTF. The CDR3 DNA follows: TGTGCCAGCTCACATCGAACAGGGAAAAACTATGGCTACACCTTC.

The CDR3 is CASRGGVGPFDEQFF. CDR3 nucleotide sequence: TGTGCCAGTCGGGGTGGGGTCGGACCTTTTGATGAGCAGTTCTTC. The genes are TRBV19 and TRBJ2-1; tentatively, D is TRBD2 (5 bases). Germline V CDR1 and CDR2: LNHDA, SQIVND (reference sequence). V dropped 8 bases and J dropped 8 bases, with 22 bases sitting between them. CDR3 size: 15 residues.

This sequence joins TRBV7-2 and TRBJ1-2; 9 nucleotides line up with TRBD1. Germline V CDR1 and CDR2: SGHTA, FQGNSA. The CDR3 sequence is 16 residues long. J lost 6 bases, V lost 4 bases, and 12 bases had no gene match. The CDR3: CASSSGTGRSRDGYTF. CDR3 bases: TGTGCCAGCAGCTCCGGGACAGGGAGGAGTAGAGATGGCTACACCTTC.

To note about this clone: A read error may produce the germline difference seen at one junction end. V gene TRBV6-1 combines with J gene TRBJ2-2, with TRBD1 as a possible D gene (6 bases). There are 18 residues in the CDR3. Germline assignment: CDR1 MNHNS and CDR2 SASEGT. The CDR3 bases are TGTGCCAGCAGGGAAGAAAGGCGCAGGGGTGTATACACCGGGGAGCTGTTTTTT. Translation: CASREERRRGVYTGELFF.

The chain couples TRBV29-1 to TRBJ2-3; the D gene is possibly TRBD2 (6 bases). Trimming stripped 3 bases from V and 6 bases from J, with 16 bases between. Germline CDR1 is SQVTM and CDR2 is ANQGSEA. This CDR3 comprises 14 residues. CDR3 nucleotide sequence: TGCAGCGTTGAGGTGGGGGGTCGCGGGGATACGCAGTATTTT. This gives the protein CSVEVGGRGDTQYF.

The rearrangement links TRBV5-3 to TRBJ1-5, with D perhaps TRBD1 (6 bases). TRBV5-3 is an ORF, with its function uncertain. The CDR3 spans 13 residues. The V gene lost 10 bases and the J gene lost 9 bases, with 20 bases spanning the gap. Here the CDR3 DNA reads TGTGCCCGGGGGGCCAGGCTCCAATCGCCCCAGCATTTT. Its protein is CARGARLQSPQHF.

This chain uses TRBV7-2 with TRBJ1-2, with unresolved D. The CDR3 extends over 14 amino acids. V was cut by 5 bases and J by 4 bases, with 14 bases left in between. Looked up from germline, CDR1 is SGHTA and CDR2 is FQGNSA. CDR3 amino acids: CASSTRGAIYGYTF. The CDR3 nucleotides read TGTGCCAGCAGCACCCGAGGAGCCATCTATGGCTACACCTTC.

The DNA of the CDR3 is TGTGCCTGGAGTGCGGGACTAGCGGCGACCTACGAGCAGTACTTC. Encoded protein: CAWSAGLAATYEQYF. The genes are TRBV30 and TRBJ2-7; 11 bases map to TRBD2. V lost 1 base, J lost 2 bases, and 4 bases stayed unmatched. CDR1 is GTSNPN, CDR2 SVGIG, per germline (reference sequence). This CDR3 spans 15 amino acids.

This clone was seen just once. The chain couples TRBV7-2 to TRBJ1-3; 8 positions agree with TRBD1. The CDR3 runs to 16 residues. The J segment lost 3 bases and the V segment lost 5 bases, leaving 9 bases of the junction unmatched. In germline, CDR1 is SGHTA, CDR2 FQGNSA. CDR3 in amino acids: CASSLQGEVFGNTIYF. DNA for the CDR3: TGTGCCAGCAGCCTACAGGGGGAGGTTTTTGGAAACACCATATATTTT.